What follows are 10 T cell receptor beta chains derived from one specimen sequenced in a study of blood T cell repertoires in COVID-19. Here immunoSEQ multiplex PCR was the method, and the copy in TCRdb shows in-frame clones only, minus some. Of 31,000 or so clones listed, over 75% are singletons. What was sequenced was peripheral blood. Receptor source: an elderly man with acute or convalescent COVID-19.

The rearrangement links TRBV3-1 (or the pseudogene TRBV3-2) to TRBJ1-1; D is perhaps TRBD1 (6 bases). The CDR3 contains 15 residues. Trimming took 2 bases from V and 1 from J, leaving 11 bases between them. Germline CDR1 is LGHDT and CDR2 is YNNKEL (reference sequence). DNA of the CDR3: TGTGCCAGCAGCCAACACAGGGCCCCGAACACTGAAGCTTTCTTT. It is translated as CASSQHRAPNTEAFF.

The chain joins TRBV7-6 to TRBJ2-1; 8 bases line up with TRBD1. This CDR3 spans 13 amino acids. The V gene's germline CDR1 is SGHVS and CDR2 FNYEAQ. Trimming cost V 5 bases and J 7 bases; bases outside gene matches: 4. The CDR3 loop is CASSLQGENEQFF. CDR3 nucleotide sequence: TGTGCCAGCAGCCTACAGGGGGAGAATGAGCAGTTCTTC.

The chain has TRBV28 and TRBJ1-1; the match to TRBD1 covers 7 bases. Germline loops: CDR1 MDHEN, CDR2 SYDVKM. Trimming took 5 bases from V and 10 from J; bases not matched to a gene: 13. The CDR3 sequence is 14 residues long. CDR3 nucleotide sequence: TGTGCCAGCAGTGCAGGGGGTCTCCTTGGTTTAGCTTTCTTT. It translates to CASSAGGLLGLAFF.

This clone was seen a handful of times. In nucleotides, the CDR3 is TGTGCCAGCAGCTCCGGCTCCGGGGTCCTCTACGAGCAGTACTTC. It translates to CASSSGSGVLYEQYF. The chain is built from TRBV3-1 (or the pseudogene TRBV3-2) and TRBJ2-7; a weak D match, TRBD2 (5 bases). Germline-derived CDR1 and CDR2 are LGHDT and YNNKEL (reference sequence). V lost 5 bases to trimming and J lost 3 bases, with 17 bases between them. The CDR3 is 15 amino acids.

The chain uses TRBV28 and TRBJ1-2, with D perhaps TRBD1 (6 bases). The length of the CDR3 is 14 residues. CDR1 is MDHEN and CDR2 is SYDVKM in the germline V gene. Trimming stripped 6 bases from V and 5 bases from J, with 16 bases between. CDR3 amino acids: CASRFRGSQYGYTF. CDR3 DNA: TGTGCCAGCAGATTCAGGGGATCCCAATATGGCTACACCTTC.

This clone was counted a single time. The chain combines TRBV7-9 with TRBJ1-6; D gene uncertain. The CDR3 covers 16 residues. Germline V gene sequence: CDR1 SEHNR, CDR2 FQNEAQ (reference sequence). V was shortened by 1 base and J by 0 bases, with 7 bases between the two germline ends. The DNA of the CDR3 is TGTGCCAGCAGCTTAGTTCCGTTCTCCTATAATTCACCCCTCCACTTT. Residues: CASSLVPFSYNSPLHF.

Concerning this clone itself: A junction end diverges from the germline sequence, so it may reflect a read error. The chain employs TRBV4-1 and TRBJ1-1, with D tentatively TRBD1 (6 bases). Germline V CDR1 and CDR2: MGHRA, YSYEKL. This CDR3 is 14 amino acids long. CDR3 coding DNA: TGCGCCAGCAGTCACGGACAGTTGAAAACTGAAGCTTTCTTT. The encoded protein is CASSHGQLKTEAFF.

CDR3 DNA sequence: TGTGCCAGCAGCCCCGGCAGGGGGCAACGGTCCTACAATGAGCAGTTCTTC. Protein: CASSPGRGQRSYNEQFF. This sequence joins TRBV3-1 (or the pseudogene TRBV3-2) and TRBJ2-1; TRBD1 matches at 8 bases. Unmatched junction bases numbered 9, after V lost 4 bases and J lost 1 base. This CDR3 is 17 amino acids long. CDR1 and CDR2 (germline): LGHDT, YNNKEL (reference sequence).

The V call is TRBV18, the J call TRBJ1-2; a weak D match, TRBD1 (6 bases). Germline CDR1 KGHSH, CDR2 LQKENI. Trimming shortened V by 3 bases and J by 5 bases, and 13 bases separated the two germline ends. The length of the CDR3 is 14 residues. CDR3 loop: CASSPSGGVYGYTF. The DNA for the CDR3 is TGTGCCAGCTCACCTTCGGGGGGCGTTTATGGCTACACCTTC.

CDR3 DNA: TGTGCCAGCAGCCCCGAACCAGGGGGTGGTACGGCCGCAGATACGCAGTATTTT. Translating it yields CASSPEPGGGTAADTQYF. The chain joins TRBV3-1 (or the pseudogene TRBV3-2) to TRBJ2-3, with 7 bases that match TRBD1. The J segment lost 4 bases and the V segment lost 4 bases, leaving 17 bases of the junction unmatched. Germline loops: CDR1 LGHDT, CDR2 YNNKEL (reference sequence). This CDR3 has 18 amino acids.